Each of the 30 T cell receptor beta chains below was sequenced from the same sample in a study of blood T cell repertoires in COVID-19. TCRdb's copy holds only in-frame clones and misses some; the assay was immunoSEQ multiplex PCR. The sample lists about 71,000 clones, roughly 82% occurring once. Sample: peripheral blood. Receptors were obtained from a woman aged 80 or older with acute or convalescent COVID-19.

J is TRBJ2-1 and V is TRBV5-1; TRBD2 matches 10 bases. The J segment lost 4 bases and the V segment lost 0 bases, leaving 7 bases of the junction unmatched. Germline CDR1 and CDR2: SGHRS and YFSETQ. This CDR3 contains 17 residues. The CDR3 spells CASSLDGGTSVYNEQFF. CDR3 nucleotide sequence: TGCGCCAGCAGCTTGGACGGCGGGACTAGCGTATACAATGAGCAGTTCTTC.

The chain has TRBV7-6 and TRBJ1-1; 7 positions match TRBD1. This CDR3 has 19 residues. Germline V CDR1 and CDR2: SGHVS, FNYEAQ. Trimming at V came to 5 bases and at J to 4 bases, leaving 22 bases not matched to a gene. This CDR3 is CASSRFGPSGGGWSTEAFF. The CDR3 DNA reads TGTGCCAGCAGCCGATTCGGCCCCTCTGGAGGGGGCTGGAGCACTGAAGCTTTCTTT.

The chain has TRBV7-9 and TRBJ2-1; 11 nucleotides match TRBD2. V was clipped by 1 base and J by 4 bases; unmatched bases: 6. This CDR3 region has 17 residues. Looked up from germline, CDR1 is SEHNR and CDR2 is FQNEAQ (reference sequence). CDR3 in amino acids: CASSLVGGLADYNEQFF. The CDR3 DNA follows: TGTGCCAGCAGCTTAGTGGGGGGACTAGCGGATTACAATGAGCAGTTCTTC. Together with reference TRBV7-9 and TRBJ2-1, the CDR3 gives the full variable domain: DTGVSQNPRHKITKRGQNVTFRCDPISEHNRLYWYRQTLGQGPEFLTYFQNEAQLEKSRLLSDRFSAERPKGSFSTLEIQRTEQGDSAMYLCASSLVGGLADYNEQFFGPGTRLTVL.

The J gene is TRBJ1-2, the V gene TRBV6-5; D uncertain. The V gene lost 6 bases and the J gene lost 1 base, with 9 bases spanning the gap. This CDR3 has 13 residues. Germline V gives CDR1 MNHEY, CDR2 SVGAGI. The CDR3 region has the DNA TGTGCCAGCAGACCGACGGGTAACTATGGCTACACCTTC. Amino acids: CASRPTGNYGYTF.

In its sample, this clone was seen once. The chain uses TRBV7-9 and TRBJ2-7; D is possibly TRBD1 (6 bases). Germline V gene data show CDR1 as SEHNR and CDR2 as FQNEAQ (reference sequence). The CDR3 runs 15 residues. V was trimmed by 2 bases and J by 0 bases, leaving 11 bases between them. Here the CDR3 DNA reads TGTGCCAGCAGCTTAATCAGGGGCACCTCCTACGAGCAGTACTTC. It codes for CASSLIRGTSYEQYF.

The chain joins TRBV5-4 to TRBJ2-1, with 7 bases fitting TRBD2. Losses at the gene ends were 0 bases for V and 8 bases for J; bases not matched to a gene: 11. Germline assignment: CDR1 SGHNT and CDR2 YYREEE (reference sequence). The CDR3 length is 16 residues. CDR3 nucleotides: TGTGCCAGCAGCTTGGAAGTCGGGAGGAGTGGATATGAGCAGTTCTTC. Translated, it gives CASSLEVGRSGYEQFF.

This sequence joins TRBV5-1 and TRBJ2-1; 7 bases match TRBD1. Germline lookup yields CDR1 SGHRS and CDR2 YFSETQ. The CDR3 has 15 residues. With 1 base clipped from V and 1 base from J, the junction kept 2 bases outside the gene matches. The CDR3 region is CASSLLTGSYNEQFF. The CDR3 DNA is TGCGCCAGCAGCTTGTTGACAGGGTCCTACAATGAGCAGTTCTTC.

The CDR3 is CASSTDRFYGYTF. DNA of the CDR3: TGTGCCAGCAGCACGGACAGGTTCTATGGCTACACCTTC. V and J are TRBV12-3 or TRBV12-4 and TRBJ1-2; the match to TRBD1 covers 7 bases. The V segment lost 6 bases and the J segment 4 bases; nucleotides outside the gene matches: 5. The CDR3 spans 13 residues.

This clone is large within its sample. The chain links TRBV30 to TRBJ2-3, with a tentative D call TRBD1 (6 bases). Germline-derived CDR1 and CDR2 are GTSNPN and SVGIG (reference sequence). V lost 4 bases to trimming and J lost 6 bases, with 14 bases between them. The CDR3 sequence is 13 residues long. CDR3 residues: CAWKGDRRDTQYF. CDR3 DNA sequence: TGTGCCTGGAAGGGGGATCGTAGGGATACGCAGTATTTT.

This chain links TRBV5-5 with TRBJ2-2; D ambiguous. The CDR3 contains 16 residues. V was clipped by 0 bases and J by 5 bases, with 14 bases between them. Germline V gene data show CDR1 as SGHKS and CDR2 as YYEKEE (reference sequence). The CDR3 DNA reads TGTGCCAGCAGCTTGGTCGCAGGTTCCGCTACCGGGGAGCTGTTTTTT. The encoded protein is CASSLVAGSATGELFF.

The count of this clone is one. The chain has TRBV7-3 and TRBJ2-2; 7 bases are shared with TRBD1. There are 15 residues in the CDR3. From germline, CDR1 is SGHTA and CDR2 FQGTGA. V gave up 5 bases and J gave up 6 bases; unmatched junction bases: 9. The CDR3 sequence is CASSPQQGWAGELFF. The CDR3 DNA reads as TGTGCCAGCAGCCCCCAACAGGGGTGGGCCGGGGAGCTGTTTTTT.

CDR3 DNA: TGTGCCAGCTCACGCCTCCGGGGTTACACAGATACGCAGTATTTT. Protein product: CASSRLRGYTDTQYF. V usage is TRBV18 and J usage is TRBJ2-3; weak D call: TRBD2 (5 bases). The V end was cut by 4 bases, the J end by 2 bases, with 13 bases between. CDR3 length equals 15 residues. The germline CDR1 and CDR2 sequences are KGHSH and LQKENI.

V is TRBV24-1 and J is TRBJ2-1; 14 bases map to TRBD2. The CDR3 runs 16 residues. Germline V CDR1 and CDR2: KGHDR, SFDVKD. V shed 3 bases and J 8 bases; nucleotides not matched to a gene: 5. CDR3 region: CATSDPGTSGSYEQFF. CDR3 coding DNA: TGTGCCACCAGTGATCCCGGGACTAGCGGGAGCTATGAGCAGTTCTTC.

V gene TRBV9 combines with J gene TRBJ2-2; TRBD2 matches 9 bases. The CDR3 covers 16 residues. The germline CDR1 and CDR2 sequences are SGDLS and YYNGEE. The V gene end was trimmed by 0 bases and the J gene end by 2 bases; junction bases not matched to a gene: 2. CDR3 residues: CASSVGLADNTGELFF. As DNA, the CDR3 is TGTGCCAGCAGCGTAGGACTAGCGGATAACACCGGGGAGCTGTTTTTT.

This chain uses TRBV11-2 with TRBJ2-5; a weak D match, TRBD2 (6 bases). Looked up from germline, CDR1 is SGHAT and CDR2 is FQNNGV. The CDR3 runs 13 residues. V was clipped by 3 bases and J by 3 bases, with 8 bases between them. CDR3 residues: CASSFPGEETQYF. CDR3 coding DNA: TGTGCCAGCAGCTTTCCGGGGGAAGAGACCCAGTACTTC. The whole variable domain, filled in from reference TRBV11-2 and TRBJ2-5, reads EAGVAQSPRYKIIEKRQSVAFWCNPISGHATLYWYQQILGQGPKLLIQFQNNGVVDDSQLPKDRFSAERLKGVDSTLKIQPAKLEDSAVYLCASSFPGEETQYFGPGTRLLVL.

The chain employs TRBV7-6 and TRBJ1-6; 11 bases line up with TRBD1. The CDR3 loop spans 21 amino acids. Germline lookup yields CDR1 SGHVS and CDR2 FNYEAQ. V was clipped by 1 base and J by 8 bases; unmatched bases: 19. The CDR3 sequence is CASSLGAGDRGRPTYDSPLHF. CDR3 coding DNA: TGTGCCAGCAGCTTAGGGGCCGGGGACAGGGGGAGACCTACTTATGATTCACCCCTCCACTTT.

This chain joins TRBV19 and TRBJ2-5; D may be TRBD1 (5 bases). CDR3 length equals 16 residues. The V and J ends lost 1 base and 2 bases respectively, with 14 bases between them. Germline V CDR1 and CDR2: LNHDA, SQIVND (reference sequence). CDR3 in DNA: TGTGCCAGTAGTATAGGCCTGACAGTGAAACAAGAGACCCAGTACTTC. It specifies CASSIGLTVKQETQYF.

This clone was seen only once. The V gene is TRBV4-1, the J gene TRBJ2-5; 12 positions agree with TRBD2. The CDR3 extends over 16 amino acids. The germline CDR1 and CDR2 sequences are MGHRA and YSYEKL. After removal of 3 bases from V and 4 bases from J, the junction contained 6 bases not matched to a gene. The CDR3: CASSHRGLAGLETQYF. The CDR3 nucleotides are TGCGCCAGCAGCCACCGAGGACTAGCGGGATTAGAGACCCAGTACTTC.

This clone appeared a few times. This chain joins TRBV5-1 and TRBJ1-2, with D perhaps TRBD1 (6 bases). Trimming cost V 0 bases and J 4 bases, with 13 bases left between them. This CDR3 contains 15 residues. The germline V gene has CDR1 SGHRS and CDR2 YFSETQ. CDR3 nucleotides: TGCGCCAGCAGCTTGGCCGGCGGGGGGCTCTATGGCTACACCTTC. Protein: CASSLAGGGLYGYTF.

The chain uses TRBV7-8 and TRBJ2-7; 7 bases match TRBD1. Looked up from germline, CDR1 is SGHVS and CDR2 is FQNEAQ. The CDR3 contains 15 residues. The V gene end was trimmed by 4 bases and the J gene end by 5 bases; junction bases not matched to a gene: 11. The CDR3 sequence is CASSSAGQVWNEQYF. The CDR3 coding sequence is TGTGCCAGCAGCTCGGCCGGACAGGTTTGGAACGAGCAGTACTTC.

This chain uses TRBV6-6 with TRBJ1-2, with 7 nucleotides matching TRBD1. CDR1 and CDR2 (germline): MNHNY, SVGAGI (reference sequence). The CDR3 is 13 residues long. V lost 8 bases to trimming and J lost 7 bases; unmatched junction nucleotides: 10. CDR3 bases: TGTGCCAGCGGGGTAGGGGGCGCCTCTGGCTACACCTTC. It yields the protein CASGVGGASGYTF.

This clone was counted between two and nine times. J is TRBJ1-3 and V is TRBV5-4; D gene unclear. The ends were cut back, 4 bases at V and 4 bases at J, with 18 bases in the middle. Germline-derived CDR1 and CDR2 are SGHNT and YYREEE (reference sequence). The CDR3 consists of 16 residues. CDR3 sequence reads: CASSPGLSPEGNTIYF. The CDR3 coding sequence is TGTGCCAGCAGCCCGGGTTTGTCCCCCGAGGGAAACACCATATATTTT.

V is TRBV11-3 and J is TRBJ2-1, with TRBD2 as a possible D gene (6 bases). V was trimmed by 5 bases and J by 0 bases, leaving 11 bases between them. CDR1 is SGHNT, CDR2 YENEEA, per germline. The CDR3 consists of 15 residues. The CDR3 loop is CASSPNSGSYNEQFF. The CDR3 nucleotides are TGTGCCAGCAGCCCCAATAGCGGCTCCTACAATGAGCAGTTCTTC.

The chain employs TRBV19 and TRBJ1-5, with 7 bases fitting TRBD1. J gave up 12 bases and V 7 bases, and 15 bases lay outside the gene matches. Per the germline V gene, CDR1 is LNHDA and CDR2 is SQIVND (reference sequence). The CDR3 runs 14 residues. CDR3 nucleotides: TGTGCCAGTACCTCCGGGACAGCGGGCCTTAGCCAGCATTTT. Its protein product is CASTSGTAGLSQHF.

The chain carries TRBV19 and TRBJ1-1; D is uncertain. Germline V lookup: CDR1 LNHDA, CDR2 SQIVND (reference sequence). Trimming took off 3 bases at V and 5 bases at J, with 13 bases between the two ends. This CDR3 region has 14 residues. Here the CDR3 reads CASSIVVGATEAFF. CDR3 nucleotides: TGTGCCAGTAGTATTGTAGTGGGCGCGACTGAAGCTTTCTTT.

The J gene is TRBJ1-1, the V gene TRBV9; tentative D call: TRBD1 (5 bases). The CDR3 is 16 residues long. V was pared by 0 bases and J by 3 bases, with 15 bases between. Germline V gene sequence: CDR1 SGDLS, CDR2 YYNGEE. For the CDR3, the DNA is TGTGCCAGCAGCGTAGCTTTAGGGGTATCGGACACTGAAGCTTTCTTT. This encodes CASSVALGVSDTEAFF.

For the CDR3, the DNA is TGTGCCTGGAGTGTTAGGGGATTGGATGAGCAGTTCTTC. The encoded protein is CAWSVRGLDEQFF. The gene calls are TRBV30 and TRBJ2-1; possibly TRBD1 for D (5 bases). Germline-derived CDR1 and CDR2 are GTSNPN and SVGIG (reference sequence). V was trimmed by 0 bases and J by 8 bases, leaving 11 bases between them. The CDR3 is made up of 13 amino acids.

This chain joins TRBV6-5 and TRBJ1-5; 7 nucleotides match TRBD1. The V gene's germline CDR1 is MNHEY and CDR2 SVGAGI. The CDR3 is 15 residues long. V was pared by 0 bases and J by 6 bases, with 5 bases of the junction left unmatched. The DNA for the CDR3 is TGTGCCAGCAGTTACTCTGCACAGGGGATTCAGCCCCAGCATTTT. It translates to CASSYSAQGIQPQHF.

This chain uses TRBV11-3 with TRBJ2-3; D is undetermined. The V end lost 1 base, the J end lost 0 bases, and 11 bases lay between the germline ends. The germline V gene encodes CDR1 SGHNT and CDR2 YENEEA. The CDR3 extends over 16 amino acids. This CDR3 reads CASSLGADFSTDTQYF. The CDR3, as DNA: TGTGCCAGCAGCTTAGGGGCAGATTTTAGCACAGATACGCAGTATTTT.

The chain carries TRBV9 and TRBJ2-5; 9 bases map to TRBD2. With 4 bases clipped from V and 2 bases from J, the junction kept 12 bases outside the gene matches. This CDR3 region has 17 residues. The germline CDR1 and CDR2 sequences are SGDLS and YYNGEE. As DNA, the CDR3 is TGTGCCAGCAGCCCCGGGACTAGCTCCCCCCCACAAGAGACCCAGTACTTC. Protein product: CASSPGTSSPPQETQYF.